These T cell receptor beta chains were read from a single sample in a study of tumor and adjacent non-tumor tissue in lung cancer. TCRdb recomputed calls from the multiplex PCR reads with MiXCR, one row per CDR3 protein. The sample lists about 120,000 distinct CDR3 sequences; about 87% were seen once. The sequencing sample was made of lung tumor tissue. The source of these receptors is a man between 65 and 85 years old with non-small cell lung cancer. CDR3s include the opening cysteine and the closing phenylalanine or tryptophan. D genes are given only for firm matches. Size values are once, few and many counts, or a class for expanded clones, and some rows have none.

clone size	V gene	D gene	J gene	CDR3 protein	CDR3 DNA
.	TRBV29-1	.	TRBJ2-5	CSVGQGGETHYF	TGTAGCGTGGGACAAGGAGGGGAGACCCACTACTTC
once	TRBV6-6	.	TRBJ2-7	CISSRTATGLFYEQYF	TGTATCAGCAGTAGGACCGCGACAGGACTCTTCTACGAGCAGTACTTC
.	TRBV7-9	.	TRBJ2-4	CVGSPSTGVENIQYF	TGTGTCGGCAGTCCCTCGACGGGGGTTGAAAACATTCAGTACTTC
.	TRBV29-1	TRBD1	TRBJ2-7	CSSATGRGLGDEQYF	TGCAGCTCCGCCACCGGAAGGGGGCTAGGGGACGAGCAGTACTTC
.	TRBV20-1	TRBD2	TRBJ2-3	CSARGESGGVTDTRYF	TGCAGTGCCCGAGGCGAAAGCGGGGGGGTCACAGATACTCGGTATTTT
.	TRBV28	.	TRBJ2-7	CASNLIDSRGEQYF	TGTGCCAGCAATTTAATCGACTCAAGAGGGGAACAGTACTTC
.	TRBV29-1	TRBD1	TRBJ1-1	CSDSGQGTKTKAFF	TGCAGCGACTCCGGACAGGGAACTAAAACTAAAGCTTTCTTT
.	TRBV29-1	.	TRBJ2-1	CRVEGWRGDDVQFF	TGCAGGGTTGAAGGGTGGAGAGGGGACGATGTGCAGTTCTTC
.	TRBV12-3/TRBV12-4	.	TRBJ1-6	CASTSGTRGSNSPLHF	TGTGCCAGCACCTCCGGGACAAGGGGCAGTAATTCGCCCCTCCACTTT
.	TRBV20-1	.	TRBJ2-7	CSASTDSEQYF	TGCAGCGCTAGTACAGACTCCGAGCAGTACTTC
.	TRBV12-3/TRBV12-4	.	TRBJ1-1	CASRGTESFF	TGTGCCAGCAGAGGGACTGAATCTTTCTTT
.	TRBV12-3/TRBV12-4	TRBD2	TRBJ2-5	CVIRKSDHPTSGLPQETHYF	TGTGTCATCAGAAAAAGCGACCACCCGACTAGCGGGCTTCCCCAGGAGACCCACTACTTC
.	TRBV6-5	TRBD2	TRBJ2-5	CASSYSVAGEKETQHF	TGTGCCAGTAGTTACTCGGTAGCGGGGGAAAAAGAGACCCAGCACTTC
.	TRBV20-1	TRBD1	TRBJ2-3	CTARDPRQGGTDRHYF	TGCACTGCTAGAGACCCTCGACAGGGTGGGACAGATAGGCACTATTTT
.	TRBV11-3	.	TRBJ2-3	CTSNFGVHTDTQYF	TGTACCAGCAACTTCGGCGTACACACAGATACACAGTATTTT
.	TRBV6-5	TRBD1	TRBJ1-4	CVSRSGQGRGEKVFF	TGTGTCAGTAGATCTGGACAGGGGAGAGGTGAAAAAGTGTTTTTT
.	TRBV11-1	.	TRBJ2-7	CANSLSVLGRDEHERNF	TGTGCCAACAGCTTAAGTGTCTTGGGCAGGGATGAACACGAGCGGAACTTC
many	TRBV7-9	.	TRBJ2-1	CASSLKLRSDHEQFF	TGTGCCAGCAGCCTTAAGCTCCGGTCCGACCATGAGCAGTTCTTC
.	TRBV6-1	TRBD1	TRBJ2-3	CASRSGTEADMQYF	TGTGCCAGCAGGTCCGGGACAGAGGCAGATATGCAGTATTTT
.	TRBV11-3	.	TRBJ1-2	CVSSLDHGRTYRYTF	TGTGTCAGCAGCTTAGATCACGGACGGACCTATCGCTACACGTTC
.	TRBV14	.	TRBJ2-2	CASSQMGKAGELFF	TGCGCCAGCAGCCAAATGGGGAAGGCCGGTGAGCTGTTTTTT
many	TRBV29-1	.	TRBJ2-5	CSVESRQVRETQYF	TGCAGCGTTGAATCCCGACAGGTCCGAGAGACCCAGTACTTC
.	TRBV29-1	.	TRBJ1-1	CGVVEFGVMNTEAFF	TGCGGCGTTGTTGAATTCGGGGTGATGAACACTGAAGCTTTCTTT
.	TRBV10-3	.	TRBJ2-3	CATTEQETDTQYF	TGTGCCACCACGGAACAGGAGACAGATACGCAATATTTT
.	TRBV11-2	.	TRBJ2-2	CASRLDSQPRELLF	TGTGCCAGCCGCCTGGACAGTCAGCCCCGGGAGCTGTTGTTT
.	TRBV4-1	.	TRBJ2-1	CACSRSTGLSYNEQFF	TGCGCCTGCAGCCGCTCCACGGGGCTTAGCTACAATGAGCAGTTCTTC
.	TRBV29-1	.	TRBJ2-5	CSVEAEGDTQYF	TGCAGCGTCGAGGCAGAGGGAGATACCCAGTACTTC
.	TRBV11-3	.	TRBJ2-7	CTSSPTGMTGSDEQYF	TGTACCAGCAGCCCCACCGGTATGACAGGAAGTGACGAGCAGTACTTC
.	TRBV6-2/TRBV6-3	TRBD2	TRBJ2-1	CASSLRGASYNVQFF	TGTGCCAGCAGTCTGCGGGGGGCCTCCTACAATGTGCAATTCTTC
few	TRBV6-2/TRBV6-3	TRBD1	TRBJ1-1	CASGSRTGARTAAFF	TGTGCCAGCGGCTCTCGTACAGGGGCCAGGACTGCAGCTTTCTTT
once	TRBV12-3/TRBV12-4	.	TRBJ1-2	CACSFRDKVTNYGYTF	TGTGCCTGCAGTTTCCGGGACAAGGTGACTAACTATGGCTACACCTTC